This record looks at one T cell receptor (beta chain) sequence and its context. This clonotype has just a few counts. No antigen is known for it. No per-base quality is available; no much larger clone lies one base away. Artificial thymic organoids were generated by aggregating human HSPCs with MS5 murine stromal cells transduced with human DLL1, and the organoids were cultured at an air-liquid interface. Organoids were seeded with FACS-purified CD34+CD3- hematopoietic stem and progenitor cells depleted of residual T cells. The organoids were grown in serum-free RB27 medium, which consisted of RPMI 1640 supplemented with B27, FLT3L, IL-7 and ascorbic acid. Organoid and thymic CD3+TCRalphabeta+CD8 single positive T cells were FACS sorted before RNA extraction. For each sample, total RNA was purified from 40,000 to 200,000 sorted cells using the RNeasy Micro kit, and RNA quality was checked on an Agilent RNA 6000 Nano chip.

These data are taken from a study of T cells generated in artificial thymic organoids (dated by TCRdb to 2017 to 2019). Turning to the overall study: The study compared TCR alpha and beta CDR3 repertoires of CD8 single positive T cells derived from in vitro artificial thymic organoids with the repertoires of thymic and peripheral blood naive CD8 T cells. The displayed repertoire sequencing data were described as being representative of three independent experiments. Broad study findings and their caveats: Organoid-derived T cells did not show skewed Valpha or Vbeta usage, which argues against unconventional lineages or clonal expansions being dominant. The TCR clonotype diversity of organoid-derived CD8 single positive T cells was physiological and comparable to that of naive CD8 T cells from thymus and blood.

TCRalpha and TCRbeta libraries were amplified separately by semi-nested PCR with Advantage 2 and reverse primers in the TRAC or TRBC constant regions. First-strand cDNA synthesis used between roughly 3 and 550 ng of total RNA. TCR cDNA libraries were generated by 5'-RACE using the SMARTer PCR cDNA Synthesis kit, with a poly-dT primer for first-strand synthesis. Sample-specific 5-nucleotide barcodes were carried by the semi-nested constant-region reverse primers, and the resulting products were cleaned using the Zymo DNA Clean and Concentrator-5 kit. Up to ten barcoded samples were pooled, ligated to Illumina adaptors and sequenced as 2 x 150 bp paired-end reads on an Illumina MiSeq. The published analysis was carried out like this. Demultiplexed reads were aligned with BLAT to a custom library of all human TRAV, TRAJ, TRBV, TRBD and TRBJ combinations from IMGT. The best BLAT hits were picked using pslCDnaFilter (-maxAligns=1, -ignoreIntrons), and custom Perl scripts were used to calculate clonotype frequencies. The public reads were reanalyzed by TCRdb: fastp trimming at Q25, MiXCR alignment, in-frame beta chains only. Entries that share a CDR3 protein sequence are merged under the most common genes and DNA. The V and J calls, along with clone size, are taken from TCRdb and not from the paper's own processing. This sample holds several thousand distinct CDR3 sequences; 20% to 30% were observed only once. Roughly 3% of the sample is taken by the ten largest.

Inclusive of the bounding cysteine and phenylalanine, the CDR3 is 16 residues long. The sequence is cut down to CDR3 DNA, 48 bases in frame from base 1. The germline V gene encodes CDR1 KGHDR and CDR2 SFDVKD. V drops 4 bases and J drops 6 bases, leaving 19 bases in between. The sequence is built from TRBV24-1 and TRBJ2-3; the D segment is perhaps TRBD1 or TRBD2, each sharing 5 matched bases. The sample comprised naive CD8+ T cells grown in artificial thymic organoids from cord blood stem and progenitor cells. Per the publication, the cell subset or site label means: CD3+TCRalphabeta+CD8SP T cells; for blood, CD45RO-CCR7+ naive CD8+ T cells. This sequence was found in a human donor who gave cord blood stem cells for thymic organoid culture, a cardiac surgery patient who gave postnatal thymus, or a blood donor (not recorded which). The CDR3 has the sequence CATSERDGVRWDTQYF. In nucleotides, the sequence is TGTGCCACCAGTGAGAGGGACGGTGTAAGGTGGGATACGCAGTATTTT.